The TCR beta chain described here comes from a study of T cell changes during pregnancy in multiple sclerosis (dated by TCRdb to about 2019). Context from the whole study: In women with multiple sclerosis, the researchers looked at how the T cell repertoire shifted as pregnancy progressed.

V and J are truncated by 0 bases and 0 bases respectively, leaving an intervening sequence of 6 bases. CDR1 and CDR2 are drawn from the germline V gene (reference sequence): MNHEY, SMNVEV. The CDR3 sequence holds 14 residues, the cysteine and phenylalanine included. Only CDR3 DNA is held: 42 bases, read in frame from base 1. The library was made by the immunoSEQ multiplex PCR assay. This is the immuneACCESS table as TCRdb keeps it, with only in-frame sequences that have V and J called. A part of the clones is gone; compared with another copy, unresolved V genes explain less than half, and the rest is unexplained. The sample profile shows 50,000 to 70,000 clones; around 90% of them were found once. The ten largest clonotypes hold roughly 1.5% of the sample. A remark on this clone: Its specific antigen is unknown. No clone much larger than this one lies a single base away; base qualities are absent.

Sample: peripheral blood, taken in the second trimester of pregnancy. The rearrangement combines TRBV27 with TRBJ2-7; no D gene call is confident. This sequence originates from a female donor with multiple sclerosis, enrolled in a pregnancy study. The DNA reads as follows: TGTGCCAGCAGTTTATCCCTGAGCTCCTACGAGCAGTACTTC. It translates as CASSLSLSSYEQYF.